A single sample gave rise to the 17 T cell receptor beta chains below, sequenced in a study of monozygotic twins with inflammatory bowel disease (dated by TCRdb to between 2017 and 2020). Receptor amplification or capture employed 5' RACE. Sequencing took place on an Illumina HiSeq 2500. Following TCRdb reprocessing, every CDR3 protein sequence forms one entry, and DNA is not provided. The sample table includes a few hundred thousand distinct CDR3 sequences. The ten largest clones add up to approximately 1.5% of the sample. The sequenced sample consisted of blood. Source of these receptors: a human donor with ulcerative colitis or Crohn's disease, or a healthy co-twin of an affected twin (not recorded which).

This chain's CDR3 is CASSFDGRNTEAFF. V gene TRBV27 combines with J gene TRBJ1-1. Germline assignment: CDR1 MNHEY and CDR2 SMNVEV (reference sequence). The CDR3 contains 14 residues.

This chain connects TRBV19 to TRBJ2-7; the TRBD1 assignment by TCRdb is unverifiable without DNA. The CDR3 is made up of 15 amino acids. Germline CDR1 LNHDA, CDR2 SQIVND (reference sequence). CDR3: CASTHGGDRGYEQYF.

The rearrangement joins TRBV15 to TRBJ2-3; checking the TCRdb D call of TRBD2 is not possible without DNA. Germline V gives CDR1 LNHNV, CDR2 YYDKDF (reference sequence). CDR3 length equals 19 residues. The CDR3 region is CATSRSLRGLAGSTDTQYF.

The V call is TRBV5-5, the J call TRBJ2-3; the TCRdb D gene call, TRBD2, has no DNA to confirm it. CDR3 length: 16 amino acids. Germline values: CDR1 SGHKS, CDR2 YYEKEE (reference sequence). CDR3 amino acids: CASSLFKRGLTDTQYF.

V gene TRBV5-5 combines with J gene TRBJ2-7. The CDR3 runs 12 residues. Germline lookup yields CDR1 SGHKS and CDR2 YYEKEE (reference sequence). CDR3 loop: CASSPILAEQYF.

The gene calls are TRBV3-1 and TRBJ2-1; TCRdb outputs TRBD2, but without DNA this stays unchecked. CDR1 is LGHDT and CDR2 is YNNKEL in the germline V gene (reference sequence). The CDR3 extends over 15 amino acids. The chain's CDR3 is CASSYSGGRSNEQLF.

The chain joins TRBV5-1 to TRBJ1-6; checking the TCRdb D call of TRBD1 is not possible without DNA. Germline V CDR1 and CDR2: SGHRS, YFSETQ. CDR3 length: 15 residues. The CDR3 loop is CASSFQGDYNSPLHF.

The V call is TRBV25-1, the J call TRBJ1-3. This CDR3 is 14 amino acids long. Looked up from germline, CDR1 is MGHDK and CDR2 is SYGVNS. The CDR3 reads CASATGGTGNTIYF. The full variable domain, completed using reference TRBV25-1 and TRBJ1-3, is EADIYQTPRYLVIGTGKKITLECSQTMGHDKMYWYQQDPGMELHLIHYSYGVNSTEKGDLSSESTVSRIRTEHFPLTLESARPSHTSQYLCASATGGTGNTIYFGEGSWLTVV.

The V and J genes are TRBV5-1 and TRBJ1-4; TCRdb calls TRBD1, which cannot be checked without DNA. This CDR3 contains 15 residues. CDR1 SGHRS and CDR2 YFSETQ come from the germline V gene. This CDR3 reads CASSRGTGSNEKLFF. The whole variable domain, filled in from reference TRBV5-1 and TRBJ1-4, reads KAGVTQTPRYLIKTRGQQVTLSCSPISGHRSVSWYQQTPGQGLQFLFEYFSETQRNKGNFPGRFSGRQFSNSRSEMNVSTLELGDSALYLCASSRGTGSNEKLFFGSGTQLSVL.

The chain couples TRBV19 to TRBJ2-3; TCRdb outputs TRBD1, but without DNA this stays unchecked. This CDR3 has 20 residues. In germline, CDR1 is LNHDA, CDR2 SQIVND (reference sequence). CDR3 loop: CASSTNLRGKDRRSADTQYF.

The chain uses TRBV6-1 and TRBJ1-3. The CDR3 runs to 16 residues. CDR1 is MNHNS, CDR2 SASEGT, per germline. CDR3 region: CASGLTKALRGNTIYF.

The CDR3: CASSSTRTDMNTEAFF. This sequence joins TRBV12-3 or TRBV12-4 and TRBJ1-1. The CDR3 is made up of 16 amino acids.

The J gene is TRBJ1-4, the V gene TRBV9; TCRdb outputs TRBD1, but without DNA this stays unchecked. This CDR3 contains 14 residues. CDR1 SGDLS and CDR2 YYNGEE come from the germline V gene. CDR3 amino acids: CASSATTRGEKLFF.

The chain uses TRBV20-1 and TRBJ1-2; TCRdb outputs TRBD1, but without DNA this stays unchecked. CDR1 is DFQATT and CDR2 is SNEGSKA in the germline V gene (reference sequence). The CDR3 contains 13 residues. The CDR3 spells CSARAGSVFGYTF.

The chain is built from TRBV18 and TRBJ1-1. This CDR3 is 15 amino acids long. Germline V gene data show CDR1 as KGHSH and CDR2 as LQKENI. CDR3 loop: CASSPISGMNTEAFF. Filled out from reference TRBV18 and TRBJ1-1, the complete variable domain reads NAGVMQNPRHLVRRRGQEARLRCSPMKGHSHVYWYRQLPEEGLKFMVYLQKENIIDESGMPKERFSAEFPKEGPSILRIQQVVRGDSAAYFCASSPISGMNTEAFFGQGTRLTVV.

The CDR3 here is CASSLNLGAGDNEQFF. The rearrangement links TRBV5-1 to TRBJ2-1; the D gene TCRdb calls, TRBD1, cannot be checked with no DNA. The CDR3 has 16 residues. Germline CDR1 and CDR2: SGHRS and YFSETQ.

The chain is built from TRBV7-9 and TRBJ2-7; TCRdb selects TRBD2, and the lack of DNA leaves this call unchecked. In germline, CDR1 is SEHNR, CDR2 FQNEAQ (reference sequence). There are 15 residues in the CDR3. The chain's CDR3 is CASSLGGETWNEQYF. Supplemented by reference TRBV7-9 and TRBJ2-7, the full variable domain reads DTGVSQNPRHKITKRGQNVTFRCDPISEHNRLYWYRQTLGQGPEFLTYFQNEAQLEKSRLLSDRFSAERPKGSFSTLEIQRTEQGDSAMYLCASSLGGETWNEQYFGPGTRLTVT.